This TCR beta chain was obtained from a study of blood T cell repertoires in COVID-19. Residents of about two dozen US areas, aged roughly 18 to 89 years, made up the participants. Clinical history reported by participants formed the basis on which cohorts were assigned. Recovery meant two consecutive negative NP/OP PCR tests, professional clearance, or resolved symptoms. As processed by the authors: For nucleated cells, counts were estimated from reference gene primer amplification. Assay: immunoSEQ multiplex PCR; the TCRdb copy retains only in-frame clones and omits some. V and J calls and clone size are those listed in that table; D and trimming were worked out from the DNA. The sample holds about 250,000 clones; around 84% are singletons and the top ten take over 1.5%. The CDR3 is made up of 14 amino acids. V trimming: 5 bases; J trimming: 2 bases; junction bases outside the gene matches: 2. The germline CDR1 and CDR2 sequences are MGHDK and SYGVNS.

This receptor was obtained from a man in his forties who had recovered from COVID-19. The J gene is TRBJ2-3, the V gene TRBV25-1, with 9 nucleotides matching TRBD2. Sequenced sample: PBMCs or T cells enriched from blood (not recorded which). CDR3 residues: CASSLAGPTDTQYF. For the CDR3, the DNA is TGTGCCAGCAGTCTAGCGGGACCCACAGATACGCAGTATTTT.